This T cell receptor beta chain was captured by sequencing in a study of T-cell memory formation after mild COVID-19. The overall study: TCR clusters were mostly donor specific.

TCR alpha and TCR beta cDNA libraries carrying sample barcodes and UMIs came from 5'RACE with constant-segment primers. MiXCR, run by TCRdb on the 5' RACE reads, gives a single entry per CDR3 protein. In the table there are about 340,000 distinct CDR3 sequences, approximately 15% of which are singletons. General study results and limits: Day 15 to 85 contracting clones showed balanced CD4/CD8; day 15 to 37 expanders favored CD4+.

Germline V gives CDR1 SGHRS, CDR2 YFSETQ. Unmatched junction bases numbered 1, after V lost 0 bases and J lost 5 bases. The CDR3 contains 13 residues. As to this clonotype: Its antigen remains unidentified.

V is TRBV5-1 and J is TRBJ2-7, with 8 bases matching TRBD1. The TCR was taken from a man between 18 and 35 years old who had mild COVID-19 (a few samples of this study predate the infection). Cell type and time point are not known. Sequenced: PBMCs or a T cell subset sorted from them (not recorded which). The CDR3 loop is CASSLETGDEQYV. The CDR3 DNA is TGCGCCAGCAGCTTGGAGACAGGGGACGAGCAGTACGTC.